This paragraph covers one TCR beta chain sequence. Its target is unknown. The source of the sample is a study of shared clonotypes between healthy human individuals. Whole-study results and caveats: Of the naive CD4 clonotypes, roughly 5.5% were shared across a handful of donors.

Using around 180 ng DNA, approximately 27,000 T cell genomes, the sorted-subset replicate PCRs were run. Original handling: ImmunoSEQ output lacked quality scores and full-length reads, limiting matched filtering. Assay used: immunoSEQ multiplex PCR; TCRdb lists only in-frame clones, some missing. V and J calls and clone size follow that table, whereas D and trimming were derived from the DNA. The sample yields roughly 1,600,000 clones, less than 99% seen once. Donors had no recently reported acute infections or vaccinations and were HIV-negative. Germline V gives CDR1 SGHDT, CDR2 YYEEEE. This CDR3 contains 14 residues. V lost 0 bases and J lost 2, with 9 bases in between.

The chain uses TRBV5-6 and TRBJ2-7; unclear D gene. The TCR originated in a man aged 25-45 years in good health. Sample: naive CD4+ T cells sorted from blood. The subset: CD45RA+ positively selected. DNA of the CDR3: TGTGCCAGCAGCTTGGCGAGGCGAACCTACGAGCAGTACTTC. This codes for CASSLARRTYEQYF.